This T cell receptor beta chain was captured by sequencing in a study of blood T cell repertoires in COVID-19 (dated by TCRdb to 2019 to 2021). Turning to the overall study: Samples from collaborators originated in the United States, Italy and Spain and spanned both the acute and convalescent phases of COVID-19. The material from the prospective study consisted of cDNA or gDNA derived from T cells, B-cell-depleted T cells, or PBMCs. Subjects who had been exposed to COVID-19, were actively infected with it, or had recovered from it provided the deeply sampled blood TCRbeta repertoires that made up the dataset. The repertoires were made available in a free public database intended to serve as a resource for research on the immune response to SARS-CoV-2. The samples were drawn from the first 160 participants of the ongoing ImmuneRACE study and from about 1,200 subjects provided by 6 global collaborators. A de-identified subject ID, COVID-19 status, age in years and sex were almost always included in the sample metadata. HLA class I and class II types, where available, came from metadata supplied by the sample provider rather than from assay-based typing. What the study reported, not specific to this receptor: The quantity of clinical and demographic metadata differed by source and by participant and was supplied without curation.

The collaborating institutions used their own protocols to collect whole blood in K2EDTA tubes. For TCRbeta analysis, collaborators shipped samples in one of three forms: frozen whole blood, isolated PBMCs, or DNA extracted from either of those sample types. The germline V gene specifies SGHRS as CDR1 and YFSETQ as CDR2. Spanning cysteine to phenylalanine, the CDR3 consists of 15 amino acids. Just the 45-base CDR3 DNA is kept, in frame starting at base 1. After removal of 5 bases from V and 4 bases from J, the junction retains 9 bases not matched to a gene. TCRbeta CDR3 regions were amplified from genomic DNA using the immunoSEQ Assay, a bias-controlled multiplex PCR. In the source study's methods: Within the assay, amplification of reference gene primers was used to estimate how many nucleated cells each sample contained. To quantify the absolute abundance of each unique TCRbeta CDR3 rearrangement, sequence reads were collapsed and filtered. For each sample, productive Simpson clonality was calculated as the square root of Simpson's diversity index across productive rearrangements. In its TCRdb copy, this immuneACCESS table keeps in-frame sequences only and misses some clones. Where compared with another copy, unresolved V genes explain less than half of these, and the others have no known cause. The V and J calls and clone size are taken from that table; D and trimming were inferred from the DNA. This sample gives 65,000 to 70,000 clones in total; 70% to 90% of them show up just once. Over 1.1% of the sample is in the top ten clones.

As regards this clone: Its antigen target is currently unknown. Base-call qualities are not available, and no considerably larger clone is one nucleotide away.

This clonotype was sampled from a woman aged 55-70 years with acute or convalescent COVID-19. The receptor chain draws on TRBV5-1 and TRBJ1-5; TRBD1 aligns with 7 central bases. The sequenced sample was peripheral blood. The CDR3 sequence is CASSSGTEINQPQHF. The DNA is as follows: TGCGCCAGCAGTTCCGGGACAGAGATTAATCAGCCCCAGCATTTT.